This T cell receptor beta chain comes out of a study of beta chain features in type 1 diabetes. This clone has more than one count but fewer than ten. V was shortened by 7 bases and J by 7 bases, with 11 bases between the two germline ends. The CDR3 has 11 residues. Germline CDR1 reads SQVTM; CDR2 reads ANQGSEA. The investigators reverse transcribed all of the isolated RNA, so they sequenced expressed TCRB transcripts. Assay: immunoSEQ multiplex PCR; the TCRdb copy retains only in-frame clones and omits some. The table records hundreds of thousands of clones, roughly 30% of them present only once. The sequenced sample was naive CD4+ T cells from blood. This receptor was identified in a young man in good health. This chain links TRBV29-1 with TRBJ2-1; no clear D. The CDR3 sequence is CSALAGNEQFF. CDR3 in DNA: TGCAGCGCTTTAGCCGGGAATGAGCAGTTCTTC.